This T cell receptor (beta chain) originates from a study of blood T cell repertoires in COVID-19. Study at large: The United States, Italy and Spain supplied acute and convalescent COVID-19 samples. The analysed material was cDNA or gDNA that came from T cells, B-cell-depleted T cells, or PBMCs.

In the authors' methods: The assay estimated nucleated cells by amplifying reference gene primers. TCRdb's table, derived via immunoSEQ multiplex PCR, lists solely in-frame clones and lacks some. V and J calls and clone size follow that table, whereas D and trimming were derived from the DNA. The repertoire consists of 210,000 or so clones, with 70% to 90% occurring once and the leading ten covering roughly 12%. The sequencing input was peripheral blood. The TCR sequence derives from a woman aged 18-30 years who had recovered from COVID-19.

For the CDR3, the DNA is TGCGCCAGCACCCAAGGACTAGCGGGAGAATTTGGCAATGAGCAGTTCTTC. This codes for CASTQGLAGEFGNEQFF. The gene calls are TRBV10-1 and TRBJ2-1; 13 nucleotides agree with TRBD2. Looked up from germline, CDR1 is WNHNN and CDR2 is SYGVQD (reference sequence). V lost 7 bases to trimming and J lost 6 bases; unmatched junction nucleotides: 12. The CDR3 extends over 17 amino acids.